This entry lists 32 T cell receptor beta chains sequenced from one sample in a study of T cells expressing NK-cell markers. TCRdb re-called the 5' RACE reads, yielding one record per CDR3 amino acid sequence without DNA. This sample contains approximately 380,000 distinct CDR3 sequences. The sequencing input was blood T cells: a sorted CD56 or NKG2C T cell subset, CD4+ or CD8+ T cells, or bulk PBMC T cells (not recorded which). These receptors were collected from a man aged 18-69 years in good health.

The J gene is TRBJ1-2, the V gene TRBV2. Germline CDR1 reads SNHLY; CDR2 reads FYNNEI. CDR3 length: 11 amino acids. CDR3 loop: CASTRRYGYTF.

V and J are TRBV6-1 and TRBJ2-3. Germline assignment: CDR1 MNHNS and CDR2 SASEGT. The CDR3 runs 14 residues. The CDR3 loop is CASSMKAGTDTQYF.

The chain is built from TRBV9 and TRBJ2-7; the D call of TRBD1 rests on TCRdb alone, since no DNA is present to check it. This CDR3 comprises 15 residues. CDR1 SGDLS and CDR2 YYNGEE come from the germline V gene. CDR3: CASSVEGGPSYEQYF.

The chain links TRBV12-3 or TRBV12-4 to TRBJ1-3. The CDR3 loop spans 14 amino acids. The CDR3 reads CASKAGNSGNTIYF.

The CDR3 here is CSADRGSYNEQFF. The chain is built from TRBV20-1 and TRBJ2-1. This CDR3 comprises 13 residues. The germline V gene encodes CDR1 DFQATT and CDR2 SNEGSKA (reference sequence).

The CDR3 here is CASSGTMWETQYF. This chain connects TRBV25-1 to TRBJ2-5; the TRBD2 assignment by TCRdb is unverifiable without DNA. Germline CDR1 and CDR2: MGHDK and SYGVNS. The CDR3 contains 13 residues.

CDR3 protein: CAWRWGGLPYNEQFF. V is TRBV30 and J is TRBJ2-1; lacking DNA, the TRBD1 call made by TCRdb goes unchecked. From germline, CDR1 is GTSNPN and CDR2 SVGIG (reference sequence). The CDR3 is 15 residues long.

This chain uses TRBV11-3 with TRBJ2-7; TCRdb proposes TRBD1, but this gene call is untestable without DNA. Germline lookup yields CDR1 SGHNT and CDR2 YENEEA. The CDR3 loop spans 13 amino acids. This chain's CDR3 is CASSGQQGNEQYF.

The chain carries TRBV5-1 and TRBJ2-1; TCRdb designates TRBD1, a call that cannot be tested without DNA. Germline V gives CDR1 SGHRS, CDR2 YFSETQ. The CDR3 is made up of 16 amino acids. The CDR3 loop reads CASSLAGRVILDEQFF.

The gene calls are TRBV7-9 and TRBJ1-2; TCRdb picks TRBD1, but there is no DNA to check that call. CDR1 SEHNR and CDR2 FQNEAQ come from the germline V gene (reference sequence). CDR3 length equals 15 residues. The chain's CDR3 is CASNLDRGTNYGYTF. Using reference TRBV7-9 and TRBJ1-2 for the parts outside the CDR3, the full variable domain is DTGVSQNPRHKITKRGQNVTFRCDPISEHNRLYWYRQTLGQGPEFLTYFQNEAQLEKSRLLSDRFSAERPKGSFSTLEIQRTEQGDSAMYLCASNLDRGTNYGYTFGSGTRLTVV.

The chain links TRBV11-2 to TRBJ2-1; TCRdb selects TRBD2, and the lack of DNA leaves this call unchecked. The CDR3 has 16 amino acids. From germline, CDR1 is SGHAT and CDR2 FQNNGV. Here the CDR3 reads CASSLRSGGISDEQFF.

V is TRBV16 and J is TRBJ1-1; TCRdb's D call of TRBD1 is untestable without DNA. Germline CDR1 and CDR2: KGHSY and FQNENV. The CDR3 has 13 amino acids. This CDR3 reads CASNQDRGTEAFF.

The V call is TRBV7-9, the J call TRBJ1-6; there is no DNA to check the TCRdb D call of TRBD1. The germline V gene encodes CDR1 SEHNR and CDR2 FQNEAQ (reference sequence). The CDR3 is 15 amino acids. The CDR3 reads CASSPDGGSNSPLHF.

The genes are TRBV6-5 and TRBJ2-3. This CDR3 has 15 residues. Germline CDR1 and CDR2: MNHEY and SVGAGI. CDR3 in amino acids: CASSFQHSNTDTQYF.

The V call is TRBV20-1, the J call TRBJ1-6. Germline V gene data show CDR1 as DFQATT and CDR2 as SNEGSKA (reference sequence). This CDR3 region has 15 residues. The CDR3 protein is CSARDELLRGSPLHF.

The CDR3 loop reads CASSDGGGGQPQHF. The chain employs TRBV6-1 and TRBJ1-5. Germline CDR1 MNHNS, CDR2 SASEGT. CDR3 size: 14 residues.

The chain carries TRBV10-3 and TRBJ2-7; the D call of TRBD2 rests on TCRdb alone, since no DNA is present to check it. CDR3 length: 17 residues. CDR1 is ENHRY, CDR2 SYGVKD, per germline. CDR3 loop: CAISESMGTAGSYEQYF.

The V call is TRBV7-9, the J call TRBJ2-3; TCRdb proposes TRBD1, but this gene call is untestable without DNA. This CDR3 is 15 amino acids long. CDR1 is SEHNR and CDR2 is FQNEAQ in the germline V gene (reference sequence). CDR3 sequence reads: CASSPGDVQADTQYF. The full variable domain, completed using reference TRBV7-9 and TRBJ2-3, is DTGVSQNPRHKITKRGQNVTFRCDPISEHNRLYWYRQTLGQGPEFLTYFQNEAQLEKSRLLSDRFSAERPKGSFSTLEIQRTEQGDSAMYLCASSPGDVQADTQYFGPGTRLTVL.

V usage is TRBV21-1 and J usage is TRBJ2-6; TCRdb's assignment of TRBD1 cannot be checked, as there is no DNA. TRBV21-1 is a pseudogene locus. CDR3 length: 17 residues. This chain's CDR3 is CASSKSRQGTGANVLTF.

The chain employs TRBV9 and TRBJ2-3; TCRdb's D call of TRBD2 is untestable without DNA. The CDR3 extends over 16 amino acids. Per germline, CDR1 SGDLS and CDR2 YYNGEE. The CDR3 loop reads CASSVTAGGAVDTQYF. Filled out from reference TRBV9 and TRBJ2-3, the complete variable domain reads DSGVTQTPKHLITATGQRVTLRCSPRSGDLSVYWYQQSLDQGLQFLIQYYNGEERAKGNILERFSAQQFPDLHSELNLSSLELGDSALYFCASSVTAGGAVDTQYFGPGTRLTVL.

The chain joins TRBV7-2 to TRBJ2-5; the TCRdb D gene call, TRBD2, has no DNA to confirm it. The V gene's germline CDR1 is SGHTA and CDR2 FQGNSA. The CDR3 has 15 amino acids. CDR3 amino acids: CASSPTGTSRETQYF.

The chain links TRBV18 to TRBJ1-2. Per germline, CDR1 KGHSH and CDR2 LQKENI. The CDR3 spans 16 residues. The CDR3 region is CASSPNPRPGLYGYTF.

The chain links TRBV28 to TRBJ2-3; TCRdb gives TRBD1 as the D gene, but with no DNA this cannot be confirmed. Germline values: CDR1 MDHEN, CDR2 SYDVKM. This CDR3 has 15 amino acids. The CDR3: CASALMGEGTDTQYF.

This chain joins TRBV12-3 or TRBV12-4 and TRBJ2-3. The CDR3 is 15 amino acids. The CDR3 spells CASSSQPEVGDTQYF.

This chain's CDR3 is CASSPQAGSSYEQYF. The rearrangement links TRBV7-6 to TRBJ2-7. CDR1 is SGHVS and CDR2 is FNYEAQ in the germline V gene. CDR3 length: 15 amino acids.

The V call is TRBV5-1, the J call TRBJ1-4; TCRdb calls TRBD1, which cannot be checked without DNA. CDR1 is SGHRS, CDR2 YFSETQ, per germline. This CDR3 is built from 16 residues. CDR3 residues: CASSLAVVRGNEKLFF.

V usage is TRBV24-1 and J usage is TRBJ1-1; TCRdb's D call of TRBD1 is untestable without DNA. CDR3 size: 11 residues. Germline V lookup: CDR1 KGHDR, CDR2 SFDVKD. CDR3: CATSPASGAFF.

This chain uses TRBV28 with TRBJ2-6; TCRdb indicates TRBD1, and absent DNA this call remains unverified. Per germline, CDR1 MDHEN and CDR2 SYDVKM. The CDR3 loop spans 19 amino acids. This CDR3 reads CASRGTGTGATAGANVLTF.

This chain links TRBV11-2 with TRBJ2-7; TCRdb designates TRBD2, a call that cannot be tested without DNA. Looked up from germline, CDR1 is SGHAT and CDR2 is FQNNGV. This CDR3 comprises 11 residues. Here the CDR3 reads CASSRTSQQYF.

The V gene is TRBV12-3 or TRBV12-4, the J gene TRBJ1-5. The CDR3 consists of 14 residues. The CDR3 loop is CASSLGSSNQPQHF.

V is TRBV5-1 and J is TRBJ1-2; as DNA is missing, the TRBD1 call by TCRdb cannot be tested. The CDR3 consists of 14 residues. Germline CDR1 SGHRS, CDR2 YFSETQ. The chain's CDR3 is CASSFSPDVYGYTF.

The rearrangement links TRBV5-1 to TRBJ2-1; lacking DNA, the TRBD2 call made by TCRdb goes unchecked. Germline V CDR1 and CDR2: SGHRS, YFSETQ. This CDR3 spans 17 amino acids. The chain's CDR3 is CASSPGLAGDLDNEQFF.